The clone carrying this TCR beta chain was counted a single time. The antigen is undetermined. This entry comes from a study of cytomegalovirus exposure and HLA in healthy donors. Notes on the study in general: The listing of 150 or so TCR beta chains classed them as cytomegalovirus-associated.

The V segment lost 2 bases and the J segment 3 bases; nucleotides outside the gene matches: 6. Per germline, CDR1 KGHSH and CDR2 LQKENI. The CDR3 has 15 residues. Generated by immunoSEQ multiplex PCR, the TCRdb table keeps only in-frame clones and is missing some. The data hold about 130,000 clones, with roughly 87% observed a single time. Sample: PBMCs. This TCR derives from a woman between 18 and 29 years old in good health and CMV-seropositive. The V call is TRBV18, the J call TRBJ2-7, with 8 bases that match TRBD1. The chain's CDR3 is CASSPMTGAVYEQYF. DNA for the CDR3: TGTGCCAGCTCACCAATGACAGGGGCGGTCTACGAGCAGTACTTC.